This TCR beta chain originates from a study of blood T cell repertoires in COVID-19. Study context: Material from acute and convalescent COVID-19 was sourced from the United States, Italy and Spain. From T cells, B-cell-depleted T cells, or PBMCs came the material, which was cDNA or gDNA.

How the authors handled the data: Quantification of nucleated cells was approximated via reference gene primer amplification. Profiling relied on immunoSEQ multiplex PCR, and the TCRdb table lists in-frame clones only, not all of them. D and trimming come from the DNA, and the V and J calls and clone size come from that table. This repertoire shows tens of thousands of clones, 90% to 95% found once; its top ten account for 8.6%. The CDR3 spans 12 residues. Trimming left V 4 bases short and J 4 bases short, with 8 bases between. The chain has TRBV12-3 or TRBV12-4 and TRBJ2-7; TRBD1 might be the D (6 bases). The sequence derives from a human donor in a cohort sampled during active COVID-19. The sequenced material came from peripheral blood. CDR3 sequence: CASSSQGYEQYF. The CDR3 DNA reads TGTGCCAGCAGTTCACAGGGTTACGAGCAGTACTTC.